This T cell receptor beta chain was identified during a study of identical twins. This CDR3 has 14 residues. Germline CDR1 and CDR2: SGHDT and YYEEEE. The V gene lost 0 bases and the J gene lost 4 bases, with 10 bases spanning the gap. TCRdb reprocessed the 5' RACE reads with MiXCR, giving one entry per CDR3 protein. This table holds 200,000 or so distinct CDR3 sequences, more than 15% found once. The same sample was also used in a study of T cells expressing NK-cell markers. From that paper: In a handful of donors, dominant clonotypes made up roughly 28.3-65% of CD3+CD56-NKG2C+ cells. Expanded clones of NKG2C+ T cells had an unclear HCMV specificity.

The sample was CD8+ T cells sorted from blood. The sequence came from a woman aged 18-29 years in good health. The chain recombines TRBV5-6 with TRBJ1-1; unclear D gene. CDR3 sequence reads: CASSLGTVGTEAFF. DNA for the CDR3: TGTGCCAGCAGCTTGGGCACGGTCGGCACTGAAGCTTTCTTT.